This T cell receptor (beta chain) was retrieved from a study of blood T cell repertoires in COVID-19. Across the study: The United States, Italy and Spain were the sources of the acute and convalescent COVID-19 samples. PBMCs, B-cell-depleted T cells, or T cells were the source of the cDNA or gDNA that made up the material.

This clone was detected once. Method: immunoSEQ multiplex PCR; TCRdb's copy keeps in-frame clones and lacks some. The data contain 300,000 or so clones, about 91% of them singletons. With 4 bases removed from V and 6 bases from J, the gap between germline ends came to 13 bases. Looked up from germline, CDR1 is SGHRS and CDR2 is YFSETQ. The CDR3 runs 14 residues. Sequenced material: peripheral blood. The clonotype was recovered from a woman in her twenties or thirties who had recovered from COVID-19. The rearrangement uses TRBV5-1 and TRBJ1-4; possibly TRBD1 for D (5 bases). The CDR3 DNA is TGCGCCAGCAGCCCGGGTACAGGAGATGAAAAACTGTTTTTT. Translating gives CASSPGTGDEKLFF.